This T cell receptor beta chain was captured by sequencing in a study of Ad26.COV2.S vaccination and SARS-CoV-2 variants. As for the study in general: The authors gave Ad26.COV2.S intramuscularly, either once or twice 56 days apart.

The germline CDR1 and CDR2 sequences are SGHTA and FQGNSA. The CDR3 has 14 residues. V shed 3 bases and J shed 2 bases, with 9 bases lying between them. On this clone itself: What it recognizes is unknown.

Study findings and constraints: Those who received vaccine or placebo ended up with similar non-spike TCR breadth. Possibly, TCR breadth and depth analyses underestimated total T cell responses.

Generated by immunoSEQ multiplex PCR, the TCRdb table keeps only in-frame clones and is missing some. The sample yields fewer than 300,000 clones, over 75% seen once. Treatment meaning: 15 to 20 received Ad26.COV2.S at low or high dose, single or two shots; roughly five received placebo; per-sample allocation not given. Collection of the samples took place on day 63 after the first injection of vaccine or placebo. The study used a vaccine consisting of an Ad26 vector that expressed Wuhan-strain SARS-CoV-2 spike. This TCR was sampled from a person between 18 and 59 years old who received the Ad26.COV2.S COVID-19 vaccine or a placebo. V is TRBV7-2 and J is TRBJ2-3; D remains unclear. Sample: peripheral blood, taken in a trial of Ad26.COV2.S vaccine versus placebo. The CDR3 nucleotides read TGTGCCAGCAGCTTCAGCTATTACACAGATACGCAGTATTTT. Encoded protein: CASSFSYYTDTQYF. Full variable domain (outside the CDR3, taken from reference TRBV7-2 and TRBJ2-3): GAGVSQSPSNKVTEKGKDVELRCDPISGHTALYWYRQSLGQGLEFLIYFQGNSAPDKSGLPSDRFSAERTGGSVSTLTIQRTQQEDSAVYLCASSFSYYTDTQYFGPGTRLTVL.